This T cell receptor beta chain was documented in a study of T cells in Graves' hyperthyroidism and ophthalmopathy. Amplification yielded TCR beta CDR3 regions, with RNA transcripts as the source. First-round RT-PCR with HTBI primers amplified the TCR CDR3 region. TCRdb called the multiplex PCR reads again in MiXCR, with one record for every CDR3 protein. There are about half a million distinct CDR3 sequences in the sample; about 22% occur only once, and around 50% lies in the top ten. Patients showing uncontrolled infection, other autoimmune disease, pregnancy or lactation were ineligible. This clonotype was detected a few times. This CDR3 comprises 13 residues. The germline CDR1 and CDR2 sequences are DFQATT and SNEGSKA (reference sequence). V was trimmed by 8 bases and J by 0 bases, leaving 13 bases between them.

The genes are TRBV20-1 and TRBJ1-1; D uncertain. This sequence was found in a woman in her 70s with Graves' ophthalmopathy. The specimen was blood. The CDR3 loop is CSPQHPMNTEAFF. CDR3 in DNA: TGCAGTCCCCAACACCCGATGAACACTGAAGCTTTCTTT.